One sample yielded the 30 T cell receptor beta chains listed below, sequenced in a study of lymphopenia after photon versus proton radiotherapy. Profiling relied on immunoSEQ multiplex PCR, and the TCRdb table lists in-frame clones only, not all of them. The sample contains approximately 150,000 clones, about 88% of which appear only once. Here the sequenced sample was peripheral blood, taken from a patient treated with photon-based radiotherapy. These receptors came from a man aged 50 or older with gastric cancer.

Only one count was recorded for this clone. This rearrangement joins TRBV6-5 to TRBJ2-5; D tentatively reads TRBD1 or TRBD2 (5 bases each). Germline lookup yields CDR1 MNHEY and CDR2 SVGAGI. V was shortened by 5 bases and J by 5 bases, with 15 bases between the two germline ends. CDR3 length: 14 amino acids. The CDR3 DNA follows: TGTGCCAGCAGTCCGAGCTGGGGGATCGAGACCCAGTACTTC. This codes for CASSPSWGIETQYF.

This chain uses TRBV5-6 with TRBJ1-2; unclear D gene. This CDR3 is 13 amino acids long. Germline assignment: CDR1 SGHDT and CDR2 YYEEEE. V was clipped by 0 bases and J by 2 bases, with 5 bases between them. For the CDR3, the DNA is TGTGCCAGCAGCTTGGTCACCAACTATGGCTACACCTTC. Protein sequence: CASSLVTNYGYTF.

The V and J genes are TRBV29-1 and TRBJ2-1, with 8 nucleotides matching TRBD2. The CDR3 runs 13 residues. CDR1 is SQVTM and CDR2 is ANQGSEA in the germline V gene. The CDR3 is CSTGTSSYNEQFF. The CDR3 nucleotides read TGCAGTACCGGGACTAGCTCCTACAATGAGCAGTTCTTC.

V gene TRBV6-1 combines with J gene TRBJ1-5, with D perhaps TRBD1 (5 bases). Germline values: CDR1 MNHNS, CDR2 SASEGT. V lost 0 bases to trimming and J lost 2 bases, with 14 bases between them. The CDR3 is 17 amino acids. The CDR3 coding sequence is TGTGCCAGCAGTGAAGCCGGGGGACTGATGGGCAATCAGCCCCAGCATTTT. Protein product: CASSEAGGLMGNQPQHF.

The chain couples TRBV18 to TRBJ2-7, with D uncertain. Trimming left V 1 base short and J 3 bases short, with 7 bases between. Germline assignment: CDR1 KGHSH and CDR2 LQKENI. The CDR3 is 13 residues long. This CDR3 reads CASSPRQDYEQYF. CDR3 nucleotide sequence: TGTGCCAGCTCACCACGGCAAGACTACGAGCAGTACTTC.

The chain combines TRBV10-3 with TRBJ2-7, with 11 bases that match TRBD1. The CDR3 is made up of 16 amino acids. The germline V gene has CDR1 ENHRY and CDR2 SYGVKD. After removal of 2 bases from V and 0 bases from J, the junction contained 3 bases not matched to a gene. The CDR3 nucleotides are TGTGCCATCAGTGAGACGGGGACAGGGGGCTCCTACGAGCAGTACTTC. Its translation: CAISETGTGGSYEQYF.

V gene TRBV7-8 combines with J gene TRBJ1-1, with 9 bases matching TRBD1. Germline V gene sequence: CDR1 SGHVS, CDR2 FQNEAQ. With V trimmed by 5 bases and J by 7 bases, 8 bases remained unmatched. The CDR3 has 14 amino acids. CDR3 sequence (DNA): TGTGCCAGCAGCCAGTACAGGGGGCGTATTGAAGCTTTCTTT. Translation gives CASSQYRGRIEAFF.

V and J are TRBV10-3 and TRBJ2-1; possibly TRBD2 for D (5 bases). CDR1 and CDR2 (germline): ENHRY, SYGVKD. Trimming took 7 bases from V and 1 from J, leaving 8 bases between them. The CDR3 sequence is 13 residues long. CDR3 in amino acids: CAINPGSYNEQFF. Written as DNA, the CDR3 is TGTGCCATCAACCCGGGATCCTACAATGAGCAGTTCTTC.

The rearrangement joins TRBV27 to TRBJ2-7, with D possibly TRBD2 on 5 matching bases. The length of the CDR3 is 17 residues. The germline V gene encodes CDR1 MNHEY and CDR2 SMNVEV (reference sequence). V lost 8 bases and J 0 bases, leaving 23 bases between the germline ends. The CDR3 region has the DNA TGTGCCAGCCGTGTGGGGTCTGCGGGTCTTAGCTCCTACGAGCAGTACTTC. This gives the protein CASRVGSAGLSSYEQYF.

The chain has TRBV11-2 and TRBJ2-7; either TRBD1 or TRBD2 may supply D (7 bases each). CDR3 size: 14 residues. CDR1 is SGHAT, CDR2 FQNNGV, per germline. Trimming shortened V by 0 bases and J by 6 bases, and 12 bases separated the two germline ends. The CDR3 reads CASSLEAGGVEQYF. The CDR3 region has the DNA TGTGCCAGCAGCTTAGAGGCAGGGGGGGTCGAGCAGTACTTC.

This clone was detected a few times. V is TRBV4-1 and J is TRBJ2-7; D gene ambiguous. The CDR3 spans 13 residues. Germline values: CDR1 MGHRA, CDR2 YSYEKL. Trimming removed 1 base at V and 3 bases at J, with 7 bases between. For the CDR3, the DNA is TGCGCCAGCAGCCAAGTTCTGAGCTACGAGCAGTACTTC. This sequence encodes CASSQVLSYEQYF.

The chain links TRBV4-1 to TRBJ2-1; 7 bases are a match to TRBD1. After removal of 2 bases from V and 4 bases from J, the junction contained 5 bases not matched to a gene. Germline lookup yields CDR1 MGHRA and CDR2 YSYEKL. CDR3 length: 15 amino acids. The DNA for the CDR3 is TGCGCCAGCAGCCAACTCGGGACAGCTTACAATGAGCAGTTCTTC. Protein product: CASSQLGTAYNEQFF.

The chain couples TRBV14 to TRBJ2-7; TRBD2 matches at 8 bases. The CDR3 has 16 amino acids. Germline V gene data show CDR1 as SGHDN and CDR2 as FVKESK. V dropped 3 bases and J dropped 2; count of bases not matched to a gene: 9. The chain's CDR3 is CASSHQLAGGAYEQYF. In nucleotides, the CDR3 is TGTGCCAGCAGCCACCAGTTGGCGGGAGGAGCCTACGAGCAGTACTTC.

The chain links TRBV11-3 to TRBJ2-7, with D perhaps being TRBD1 or TRBD2 (5 bases each). This CDR3 comprises 15 residues. Per germline, CDR1 SGHNT and CDR2 YENEEA. V lost 2 bases to trimming and J lost 6 bases, with 17 bases between them. This CDR3 is CASSLTEGPRAEQYF. The CDR3 region has the DNA TGTGCCAGCAGCTTAACCGAGGGGCCCAGGGCCGAGCAGTACTTC.

The chain links TRBV9 to TRBJ2-1; 8 bases match TRBD1. Per the germline V gene, CDR1 is SGDLS and CDR2 is YYNGEE. There are 17 residues in the CDR3. J lost 7 bases, V lost 3 bases, and 15 bases had no gene match. The DNA for the CDR3 is TGTGCCAGCAGCGCTTCGGCCACCGGGACAGGAGGGAATGAGCAGTTCTTC. This encodes CASSASATGTGGNEQFF.

This clone came up once. This CDR3 reads CASSRTDNQPQHF. CDR3 in DNA: TGTGCCAGCAGCCGGACTGATAATCAGCCCCAGCATTTT. This chain links TRBV2 with TRBJ1-5; D remains unclear. Trimming cost V 6 bases and J 4 bases, with 10 bases left between them. Germline CDR1 reads SNHLY; CDR2 reads FYNNEI. This CDR3 comprises 13 residues.

The rearrangement uses TRBV5-1 and TRBJ1-1; D may be TRBD1 (6 bases). The germline V gene has CDR1 SGHRS and CDR2 YFSETQ. With 0 bases removed from V and 6 bases from J, the gap between germline ends came to 15 bases. CDR3 length equals 15 residues. CDR3 sequence reads: CASSLEGTWGPEAFF. The CDR3 DNA reads TGCGCCAGCAGCTTGGAGGGGACCTGGGGGCCTGAAGCTTTCTTT.

The chain links TRBV6-5 to TRBJ2-7, with D hard to call. The CDR3 spans 16 residues. V lost 2 bases to trimming and J lost 4 bases, with 18 bases between them. Germline loops: CDR1 MNHEY, CDR2 SVGAGI. As DNA, the CDR3 is TGTGCCAGCAGTTACACCGCCGGTGGAATCGGGTACGAGCAGTACTTC. Translating it yields CASSYTAGGIGYEQYF.

This rearrangement joins TRBV6-5 to TRBJ2-7; maybe TRBD2 (6 bases). The V gene lost 5 bases and the J gene lost 6 bases, with 17 bases spanning the gap. Germline V lookup: CDR1 MNHEY, CDR2 SVGAGI. The CDR3 is 14 amino acids. This CDR3 reads CASSPRTGEAEQYF. DNA for the CDR3: TGTGCCAGCAGTCCCCGGACGGGGGAAGCCGAGCAGTACTTC.

The rearrangement links TRBV6-4 to TRBJ2-7; 13 positions agree with TRBD2. Germline CDR1 MRHNA, CDR2 SNTAGT. The CDR3 is 18 residues long. V lost 3 bases and J lost 0; bases outside the gene matches: 8. The CDR3 DNA is TGTGCCAGCAGTGAATCCAGGACTAGCGGGGGACTCTCCTACGAGCAGTACTTC. Protein: CASSESRTSGGLSYEQYF.

The J gene is TRBJ2-7, the V gene TRBV28, with unresolved D. V lost 2 bases and J lost 7, with 12 bases in between. The CDR3 sequence is 13 residues long. The V gene's germline CDR1 is MDHEN and CDR2 SYDVKM. The CDR3 reads CASSLLPRGEQYF. The CDR3 nucleotides are TGTGCCAGCAGTTTACTACCCAGAGGTGAGCAGTACTTC.

This clone occurred a few times. The rearrangement joins TRBV7-9 to TRBJ2-3; D possibly uses TRBD1 or TRBD2 (5 bases each). Looked up from germline, CDR1 is SEHNR and CDR2 is FQNEAQ (reference sequence). V was trimmed by 2 bases and J by 6 bases, leaving 12 bases between them. The CDR3 loop spans 14 amino acids. The CDR3 loop reads CASSLSRGRDTQYF. The CDR3 DNA reads TGTGCCAGCAGCTTATCCCGGGGCAGGGATACGCAGTATTTT.

The chain uses TRBV7-2 and TRBJ2-3; the D is unclear. The CDR3 contains 12 residues. Per germline, CDR1 SGHTA and CDR2 FQGNSA. The germline V and J ends were trimmed by 4 bases and 5 bases, with 7 bases remaining between them. The CDR3 nucleotides are TGTGCCAGCAGCTCCTACTTAGATACGCAGTATTTT. Protein product: CASSSYLDTQYF.

This clone was seen only once. This sequence joins TRBV27 and TRBJ2-4; 9 bases match TRBD1. The CDR3 runs 16 residues. Germline CDR1 MNHEY, CDR2 SMNVEV (reference sequence). Trimming cost V 4 bases and J 3 bases; bases outside gene matches: 7. The CDR3 loop is CASSWGQGRDKNIQYF. The DNA of the CDR3 is TGTGCCAGCAGTTGGGGACAGGGCCGGGACAAAAACATTCAGTACTTC.

The chain links TRBV2 to TRBJ1-1; weak D call: TRBD1 (5 bases). Trimming left V 7 bases short and J 7 bases short, with 22 bases between. Germline V gene lookup returns CDR1 SNHLY and CDR2 FYNNEI. The CDR3 is 15 residues long. The CDR3 region has the DNA TGTGCCAGCAAAGGTCTCGACAGCCGCCCCCTTGAAGCTTTCTTT. Protein: CASKGLDSRPLEAFF. The full variable domain, rest sourced from reference TRBV2 and TRBJ1-1, is EPEVTQTPSHQVTQMGQEVILRCVPISNHLYFYWYRQILGQKVEFLVSFYNNEISEKSEIFDDQFSVERPDGSNFTLKIRSTKLEDSAMYFCASKGLDSRPLEAFFGQGTRLTVV.

The chain uses TRBV19 and TRBJ2-2; D gene ambiguous. This CDR3 comprises 15 residues. Per the germline V gene, CDR1 is LNHDA and CDR2 is SQIVND (reference sequence). Between the trimmed V and J ends, which lost 3 bases and 7 bases, there was a span of 15 bases. CDR3 loop: CASSIPNEFDGELFF. Here the CDR3 DNA reads TGTGCCAGTAGTATCCCCAACGAGTTCGACGGGGAGCTGTTTTTT.

CDR3 nucleotide sequence: TGCGCCAGCAGCCAAGCCAATGGGGGCTCCTACGAGCAGTACTTC. Translated: CASSQANGGSYEQYF. The chain joins TRBV4-1 to TRBJ2-7, with D perhaps assigned TRBD1 or TRBD2 (5 bases each). The CDR3 is 15 amino acids. With 1 base removed from V and 0 bases from J, the gap between germline ends came to 10 bases. The germline V gene encodes CDR1 MGHRA and CDR2 YSYEKL.

This sequence joins TRBV11-2 and TRBJ1-2; TRBD1 aligns across 7 bases. This CDR3 comprises 15 residues. J lost 6 bases, V lost 4 bases, and 11 bases had no gene match. Germline-derived CDR1 and CDR2 are SGHAT and FQNNGV. The CDR3 DNA reads TGTGCCAGCAGCTCCTCCCGACAGGGTGGGAATGGCTACACCTTC. It is translated as CASSSSRQGGNGYTF.

Only a few counts were recorded for this clone. The rearrangement links TRBV5-1 to TRBJ2-7; 9 bases match TRBD1. The V segment lost 4 bases and the J segment 6 bases; nucleotides outside the gene matches: 14. The germline CDR1 and CDR2 sequences are SGHRS and YFSETQ. The CDR3 has 16 amino acids. The CDR3 bases are TGCGCCAGCAGCCTCTCCGGGACAGGGCTCTCGGGCGAGCAGTACTTC. Its protein is CASSLSGTGLSGEQYF.

The V call is TRBV11-1, the J call TRBJ2-7; D possibly corresponds to TRBD2 (5 bases). V was pared by 8 bases and J by 4 bases, with 18 bases between. The germline CDR1 and CDR2 sequences are SGHAT and FQDESV (reference sequence). The CDR3 has 14 residues. This CDR3 is CASGIIRGDYEQYF. In DNA, the CDR3 is TGTGCCAGCGGAATTATACGGGGAGATTACGAGCAGTACTTC. The full variable domain, completed using reference TRBV11-1 and TRBJ2-7, is EAEVAQSPRYKITEKSQAVAFWCDPISGHATLYWYRQILGQGPELLVQFQDESVVDDSQLPKDRFSAERLKGVDSTLKIQPAELGDSAMYLCASGIIRGDYEQYFGPGTRLTVT.